Reported below is one T cell receptor beta chain. V lost 1 base, J lost 4 bases, and 13 bases lay in between. This CDR3 contains 15 residues. Germline-derived CDR1 and CDR2 are SGHTA and FQGNSA. This record belongs to a study of tumor-infiltrating lymphocytes in primary liver carcinoma. From unsorted bulk tissue weighing roughly 19-32 mg, DNA and RNA were co-extracted. With a constant-region primer, TCR beta cDNA was made from 450 to 500 ng of total RNA. Researchers made the TCR beta libraries by running three nested multiplex PCR rounds with slightly modified ARM-PCR. The opening two PCR rounds, around 11 cycles each, paired TRBV1-TRBV30 forward primers with a C-beta reverse primer. TCRdb recomputed calls from the multiplex PCR reads with MiXCR, one row per CDR3 protein. The profile shows tens of thousands of distinct CDR3 sequences, around 73% of them singletons.

This sequence originates from a man aged 35-49 years with primary liver carcinoma and hepatitis B virus infection. This chain uses TRBV7-2 with TRBJ1-2; the D is unclear. Sequencing was performed on liver tumor tissue from sampling region 5. Indicated subset: tumor region T5, tumor centre. The CDR3: CASSLVVGPSYGYTF. The CDR3 DNA follows: TGTGCCAGCAGCTTAGTAGTCGGACCGAGCTATGGCTACACCTTC.